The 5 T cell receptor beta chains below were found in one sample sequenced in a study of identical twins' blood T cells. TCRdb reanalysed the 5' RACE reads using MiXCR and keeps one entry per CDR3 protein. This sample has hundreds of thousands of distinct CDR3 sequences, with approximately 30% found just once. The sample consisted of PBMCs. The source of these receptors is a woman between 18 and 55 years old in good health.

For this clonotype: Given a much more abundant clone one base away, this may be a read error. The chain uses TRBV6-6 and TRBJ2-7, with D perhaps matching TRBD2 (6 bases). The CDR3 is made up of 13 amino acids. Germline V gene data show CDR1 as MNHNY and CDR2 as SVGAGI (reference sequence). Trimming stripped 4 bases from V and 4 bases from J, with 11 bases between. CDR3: CASSSSAGYEQYF. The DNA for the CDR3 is TGTGCCAGCAGTTCTAGCGCGGGATACGAGCAGTACTTC.

In DNA form, the CDR3 reads TGCGCCAGCAGCCGCACACAGAGCACAGATACGCAGTATTTT. It translates to CASSRTQSTDTQYF. The V and J genes are TRBV4-3 and TRBJ2-3, with D uncertain. Trimming shortened V by 4 bases and J by 0 bases, and 8 bases separated the two germline ends. This CDR3 is 14 amino acids long. Per the germline V gene, CDR1 is LGHNA and CDR2 is YSLEER.

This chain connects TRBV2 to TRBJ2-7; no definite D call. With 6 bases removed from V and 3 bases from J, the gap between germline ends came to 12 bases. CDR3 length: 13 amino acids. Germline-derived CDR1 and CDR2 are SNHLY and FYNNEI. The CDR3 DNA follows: TGTGCCAGCAGCCCCTTCCTCGGCTACGAGCAGTACTTC. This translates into CASSPFLGYEQYF. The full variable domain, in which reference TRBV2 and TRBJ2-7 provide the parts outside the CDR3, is EPEVTQTPSHQVTQMGQEVILRCVPISNHLYFYWYRQILGQKVEFLVSFYNNEISEKSEIFDDQFSVERPDGSNFTLKIRSTKLEDSAMYFCASSPFLGYEQYFGPGTRLTVT.

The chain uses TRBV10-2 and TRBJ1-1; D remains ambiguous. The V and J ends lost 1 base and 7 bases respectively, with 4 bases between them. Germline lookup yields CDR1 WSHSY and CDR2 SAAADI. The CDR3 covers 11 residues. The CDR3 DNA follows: TGCGCCAGCAGTGAGTTTGGTGAAGCTTTCTTT. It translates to CASSEFGEAFF.

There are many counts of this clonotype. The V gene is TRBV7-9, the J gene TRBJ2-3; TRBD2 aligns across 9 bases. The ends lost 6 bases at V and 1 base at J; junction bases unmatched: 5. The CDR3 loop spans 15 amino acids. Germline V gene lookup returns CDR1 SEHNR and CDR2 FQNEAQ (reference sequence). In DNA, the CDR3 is TGTGCCAGCAGATACTCTAGCGGGGGCACAGATACGCAGTATTTT. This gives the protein CASRYSSGGTDTQYF. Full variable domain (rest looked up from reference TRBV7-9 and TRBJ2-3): DTGVSQNPRHKITKRGQNVTFRCDPISEHNRLYWYRQTLGQGPEFLTYFQNEAQLEKSRLLSDRFSAERPKGSFSTLEIQRTEQGDSAMYLCASRYSSGGTDTQYFGPGTRLTVL.